The 6 T cell receptor beta chains below were found in one sample sequenced in a study of T cell repertoires in cytomegalovirus infection (dated by TCRdb to about 2019). Sequenced on an Illumina HiSeq 1500. TCRdb reprocessing: public reads trimmed at Q25 with fastp, clones called with MiXCR, in-frame beta chains kept. One record per CDR3 amino acid sequence lists the most common genes and DNA. The sample contains hundreds of thousands of distinct CDR3 sequences, about 17% of them found a single time. The top ten constitute more than 10% of the sample. The specimen was PBMCs. The receptors come from a human donor in good health (CMV status not recorded). Some clones in this sample may be carry-over from other donors' samples.

This clonotype has a count of ten or more. This chain links TRBV6-2 or TRBV6-3 with TRBJ2-7; D could derive from TRBD1 or TRBD2 (5 bases each). V was pared by 2 bases and J by 6 bases, with 17 bases between. The germline V gene encodes CDR1 MNHEY and CDR2 SVGEGT. This CDR3 has 15 residues. The CDR3 loop is CASSYHSALRGEQYF. The CDR3 coding sequence is TGTGCCAGCAGTTACCATTCAGCCCTGAGGGGCGAGCAGTACTTC.

This clonotype was counted at least ten times. The chain couples TRBV15 to TRBJ2-3, with 13 bases identical to TRBD2. CDR3 size: 16 residues. V dropped 5 bases and J dropped 5; count of bases not matched to a gene: 7. CDR1 is LNHNV, CDR2 YYDKDF, per germline (reference sequence). DNA of the CDR3: TGTGCCACCAGCCTCCGACTAGCGGGGGGAGGAGATACGCAGTATTTT. Encoded protein: CATSLRLAGGGDTQYF.

The J gene is TRBJ2-1, the V gene TRBV6-1; the D gene is possibly TRBD2 (5 bases). This CDR3 region has 14 residues. Germline V gene data show CDR1 as MNHNS and CDR2 as SASEGT. V lost 2 bases and J lost 15, with 20 bases in between. The CDR3 is CASSENGIGGVGFF. Here the CDR3 DNA reads TGTGCCAGCAGTGAAAACGGGATTGGCGGAGTGGGGTTCTTC.

The CDR3 loop reads CSAEEDSLSEAFF. The CDR3 bases are TGCAGTGCTGAAGAGGACAGTTTGTCTGAAGCTTTCTTT. The V call is TRBV20-1, the J call TRBJ1-1, with D perhaps matching TRBD1 (6 bases). The germline gives CDR1 DFQATT, CDR2 SNEGSKA (reference sequence). CDR3 length equals 13 residues. V gave up 5 bases and J gave up 6 bases, with 16 bases separating them.

This clonotype was observed a few times. The chain joins TRBV4-3 to TRBJ1-1; D call uncertain. CDR3 size: 15 residues. V was cut by 1 base and J by 1 base, with 10 bases left in between. Germline CDR1 and CDR2: LGHNA and YSLEER. CDR3 amino acids: CASSQVDLGNTEAFF. Here the CDR3 DNA reads TGCGCCAGCAGCCAAGTCGACCTAGGGAACACTGAAGCTTTCTTT.

This chain's CDR3 is CASSQTGVVGGYTF. DNA of the CDR3: TGTGCCAGCAGCCAAACAGGGGTAGTTGGTGGCTACACCTTC. The chain is built from TRBV12-3 or TRBV12-4 and TRBJ1-2; 7 bases are shared with TRBD1. CDR3 length equals 14 residues. J was trimmed by 7 bases and V by 6 bases; bases with no gene match: 11.